This T cell receptor beta chain was profiled in a study of T cells in Graves' hyperthyroidism and ophthalmopathy. On the study more broadly: Blood was drawn when the patient was first diagnosed and still untreated.

Amplified regions were TCR beta CDR3 sequences from RNA transcripts. The HTBI set primed first-round TCR CDR3 RT-PCR. TCRdb used MiXCR to reprocess the multiplex PCR reads, holding one entry per CDR3 protein. The sample holds approximately 400,000 distinct CDR3 sequences, around 13% seen once. Patients with uncontrolled infections, other autoimmune diseases, pregnancy or lactation were excluded. Study results and limitations: Clonotypes that were expanded in thyroid above 0.001 mostly appeared in blood too.

As concerns this clonotype: Antigen: not known.

Trimming took off 0 bases at V and 2 bases at J, with 6 bases between the two ends. The CDR3 consists of 13 residues. In germline, CDR1 is SGHRS, CDR2 YFSETQ. The chain uses TRBV5-1 and TRBJ2-7, with no clear D. The sample taken for sequencing was blood. The receptor comes from a woman aged 60-75 years with Graves' hyperthyroidism. CDR3 bases: TGCGCCAGCAGCTTGGCGACCCCCTACGAGCAGTACTTC. The encoded protein is CASSLATPYEQYF. Full variable domain (missing parts from reference TRBV5-1 and TRBJ2-7): KAGVTQTPRYLIKTRGQQVTLSCSPISGHRSVSWYQQTPGQGLQFLFEYFSETQRNKGNFPGRFSGRQFSNSRSEMNVSTLELGDSALYLCASSLATPYEQYFGPGTRLTVT.